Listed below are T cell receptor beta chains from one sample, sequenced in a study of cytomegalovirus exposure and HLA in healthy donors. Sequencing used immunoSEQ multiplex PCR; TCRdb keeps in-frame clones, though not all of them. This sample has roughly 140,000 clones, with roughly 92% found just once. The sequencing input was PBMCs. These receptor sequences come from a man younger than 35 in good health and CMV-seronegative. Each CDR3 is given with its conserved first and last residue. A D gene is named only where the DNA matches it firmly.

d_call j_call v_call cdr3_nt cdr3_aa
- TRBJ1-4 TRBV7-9 TGTGCCAGCAGCCGCGACAGCGGGGAAAAACTGTTTTTT CASSRDSGEKLFF
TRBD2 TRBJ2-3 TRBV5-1 TGCGCCAGCAGAAGGACTAGCGGGAGTGTTGATACGCAGTATTTT CASRRTSGSVDTQYF
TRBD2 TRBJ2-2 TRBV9 TGTGCCAGCAGCGTGAGCGGGGGGGCTCCCGGGGAGCTGTTTTTT CASSVSGGAPGELFF
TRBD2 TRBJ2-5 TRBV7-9 TGTGCCAGCAGCCCCCGCGGGCTAGCGGGAGTAAGTGAGACCCAGTACTTC CASSPRGLAGVSETQYF
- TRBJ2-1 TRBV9 TGTGCCAGCAGCCCCCCGGCGGACAGTATCCATGAGCAGTTCTTC CASSPPADSIHEQFF
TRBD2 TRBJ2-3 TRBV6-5 TGTGCCAGCACCAAACTAGCGGGAGAAGGAGATACGCAGTATTTT CASTKLAGEGDTQYF
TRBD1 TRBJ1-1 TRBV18 TGTGCCAGCTCACCGGAGACAGGGCGGAACACTGAAGCTTTCTTT CASSPETGRNTEAFF
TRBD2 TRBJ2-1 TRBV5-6 TGTGCCAGCAGCAGCGCCGGGACTAGCGGGAGAAAAGGGCAGTTCTTC CASSSAGTSGRKGQFF
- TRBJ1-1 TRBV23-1 TGCGCCAGCAGTCAATTAGGGTTATTTAGGGGGAAGACTGAAGCTTTCTTT CASSQLGLFRGKTEAFF
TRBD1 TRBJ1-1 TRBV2 TGTGCCAGCCCCGACAGGGGGACCACTGAAGCTTTCTTT CASPDRGTTEAFF
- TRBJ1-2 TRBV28 TGTGCCAGCAGTTCGGGTGGGAGTAACTATGGCTACACCTTC CASSSGGSNYGYTF
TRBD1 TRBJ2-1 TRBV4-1 TGCGCCAGCAGCCAAGTGACAGGGGGCATAACCTACAATGAGCAGTTCTTC CASSQVTGGITYNEQFF
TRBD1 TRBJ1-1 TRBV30 TGTGCCTGGAGTCACGGCAGGGGGTATGCTGAAGCTTTCTTT CAWSHGRGYAEAFF
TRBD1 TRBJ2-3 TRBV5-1 TGCGCCAGCAGCCCGGGACAGATCACAGATACGCAGTATTTT CASSPGQITDTQYF
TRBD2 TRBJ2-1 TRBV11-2 TGTGCCAGCAGCCAACTAGCGGGAAGTGCCTACAATGAGCAGTTCTTC CASSQLAGSAYNEQFF
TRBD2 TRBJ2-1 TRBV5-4 TGTGCCAGCCGTGGACTAGCGGGGGTCAACAATGAGCAGTTCTTC CASRGLAGVNNEQFF
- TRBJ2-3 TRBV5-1 TGCGCCAGCAGCTCCGCGGCAGGGCGAAGCACAGATACGCAGTATTTT CASSSAAGRSTDTQYF